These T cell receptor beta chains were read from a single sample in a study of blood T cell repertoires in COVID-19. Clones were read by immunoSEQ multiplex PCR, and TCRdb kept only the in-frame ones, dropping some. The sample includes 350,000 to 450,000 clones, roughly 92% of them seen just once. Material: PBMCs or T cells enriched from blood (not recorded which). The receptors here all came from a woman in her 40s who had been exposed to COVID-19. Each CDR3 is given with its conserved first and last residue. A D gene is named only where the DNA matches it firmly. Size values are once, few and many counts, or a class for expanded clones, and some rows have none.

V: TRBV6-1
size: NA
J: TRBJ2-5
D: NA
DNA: TGTGCCAGCAGTGAGCGATGGGAGACCCAGTACTTC
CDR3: CASSERWETQYF

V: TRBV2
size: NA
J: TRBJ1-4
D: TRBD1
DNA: TGTGCCAGCAGAAAGACAGGGGGCCCAACTAATGAAAAACTGTTTTTT
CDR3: CASRKTGGPTNEKLFF

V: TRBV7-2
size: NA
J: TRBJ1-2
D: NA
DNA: TGTGCCAGCAGCTTAGGCCAGTACTATGGCTACACCTTC
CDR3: CASSLGQYYGYTF

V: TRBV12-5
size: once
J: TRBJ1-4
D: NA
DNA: TGTGCTAGTGGTTACCACAGGGTTGTGGCGGAGACCGTAACTAATGAAAAACTGTTTTTT
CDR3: CASGYHRVVAETVTNEKLFF

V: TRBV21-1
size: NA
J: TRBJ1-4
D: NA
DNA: TGTGCCAGCAGCATGAGGGCTGCAACTAATGAAAAACTGTTTTTT
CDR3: CASSMRAATNEKLFF

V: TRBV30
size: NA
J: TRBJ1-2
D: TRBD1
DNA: TGTGCCTGGAGTGTAGGACAGGCCGTAGGCTACACCTTC
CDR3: CAWSVGQAVGYTF

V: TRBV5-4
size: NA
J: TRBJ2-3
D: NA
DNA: TGTGCCAGCAGCCGAACCGCAGGCACAGATACGCAGTATTTT
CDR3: CASSRTAGTDTQYF

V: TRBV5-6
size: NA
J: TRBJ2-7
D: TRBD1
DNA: TGTGCCAGCAGCTCTTCACGGGACAGAAGATACTACGAGCAGTACTTC
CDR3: CASSSSRDRRYYEQYF

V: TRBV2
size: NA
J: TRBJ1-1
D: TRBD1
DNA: TGTGCCATTCCGGACAGGGGCGATACAGTGGGCACTGAAGCTTTCTTT
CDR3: CAIPDRGDTVGTEAFF

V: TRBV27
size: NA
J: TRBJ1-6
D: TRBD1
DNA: TGTGCCAGCAGTTATAGGGGGCCAGCCTCCTATAATTCACCCCTCCACTTT
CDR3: CASSYRGPASYNSPLHF

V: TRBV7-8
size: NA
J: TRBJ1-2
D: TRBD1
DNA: TGTGCCAGCAGCTTGGAGGCAGGGGGATTTCGGGGCTACACCTTC
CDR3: CASSLEAGGFRGYTF

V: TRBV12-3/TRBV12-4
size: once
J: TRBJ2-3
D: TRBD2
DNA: TGTGCCAGCAGCCGGGACTACACAGATACGCAGTATTTT
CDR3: CASSRDYTDTQYF

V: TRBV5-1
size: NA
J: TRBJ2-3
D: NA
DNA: TGCGCCAGCAGCTTGGACGCTCGGAGCACAGATACGCAGTATTTT
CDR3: CASSLDARSTDTQYF

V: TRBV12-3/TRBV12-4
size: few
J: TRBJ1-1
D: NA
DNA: TGTGCCAGCAGTTCGAGTCCTGAAGCTTTCTTT
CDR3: CASSSSPEAFF

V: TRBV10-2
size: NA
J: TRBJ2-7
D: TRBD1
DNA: TGCGCCAGCGGCCCCGGGACAGGGGCGTACGAGCAGTACTTC
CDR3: CASGPGTGAYEQYF

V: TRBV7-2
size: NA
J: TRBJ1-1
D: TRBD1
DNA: TGTGCCAGCAAAACAGGGGGGAACACTGAAGCTTTCTTT
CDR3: CASKTGGNTEAFF

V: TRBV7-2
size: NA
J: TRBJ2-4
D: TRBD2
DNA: TGTGCCAGCAGCTTGTCACGCGGGAGCATTCAGTACTTC
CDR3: CASSLSRGSIQYF

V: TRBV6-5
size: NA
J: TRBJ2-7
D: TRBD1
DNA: TGTGCCAGCAGTAGGGGAGGGACAGGGCCTAGCGAGCAGTACTTC
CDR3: CASSRGGTGPSEQYF

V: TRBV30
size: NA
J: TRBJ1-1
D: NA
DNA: TGTGCCTGGACAAAGAACACTGAAGCTTTCTTT
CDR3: CAWTKNTEAFF

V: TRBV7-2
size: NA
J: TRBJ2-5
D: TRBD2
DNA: TGTGCCAGCAGATACTCCGGGGGGACCACCCACGGGGCCCAGTACTTC
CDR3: CASRYSGGTTHGAQYF

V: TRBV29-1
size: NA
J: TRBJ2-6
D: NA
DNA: TGCAGCGTCGAGGCGGCTCCGAGGCAGGGGGCCAACGTCCTGACTTTC
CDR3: CSVEAAPRQGANVLTF

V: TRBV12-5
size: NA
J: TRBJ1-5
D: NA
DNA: TGTGCTAGTGGTTTGGAAGTCCAGGGCAGGGGAAGCAATCAGCCCCAGCATTTT
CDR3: CASGLEVQGRGSNQPQHF

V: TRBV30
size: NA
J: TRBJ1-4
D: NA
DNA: TGTGCCTGGGGATCAAATTCAAAACTGTTTTTT
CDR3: CAWGSNSKLFF

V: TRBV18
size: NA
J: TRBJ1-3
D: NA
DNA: TGTGCCAGCTCACCGGGGGCAGGTCAAGGAAACACCATATATTTT
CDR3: CASSPGAGQGNTIYF

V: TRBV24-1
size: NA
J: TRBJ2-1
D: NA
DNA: TGTGCCACAACAGACCCGCTTGATAATGAGCAGTTCTTC
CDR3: CATTDPLDNEQFF

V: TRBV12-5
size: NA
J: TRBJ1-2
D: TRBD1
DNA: TGTGCTAGTGGGCAAGACAGGGACTATGGCTACACCTTC
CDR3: CASGQDRDYGYTF

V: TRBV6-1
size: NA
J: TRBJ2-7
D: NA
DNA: TGTGCCAGCAGTGAAGTTCTTGAGAATCCGGGGTACGAGCAGTACTTC
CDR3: CASSEVLENPGYEQYF

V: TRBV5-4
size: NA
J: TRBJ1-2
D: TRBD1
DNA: TGTGCGGTGGGAGACAGGGATGGCTACACCTTC
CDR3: CAVGDRDGYTF

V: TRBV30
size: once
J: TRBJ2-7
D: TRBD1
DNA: TGTGCCTGGACCTTTGACAGGGGTTACGAGCAGTACTTC
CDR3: CAWTFDRGYEQYF

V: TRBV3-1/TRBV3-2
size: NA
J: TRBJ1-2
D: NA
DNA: TGTGCCAGCAGCCGGATCCCGGGTGGGAACTATGGCTACACCTTC
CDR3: CASSRIPGGNYGYTF

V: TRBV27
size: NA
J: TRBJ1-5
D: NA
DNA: TGTGCCAGCCGATCTATTATAGGCAATCAGCCCCAGCATTTT
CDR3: CASRSIIGNQPQHF

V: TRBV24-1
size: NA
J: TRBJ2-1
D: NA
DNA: TGTGCCACCAGTGTGGTACAGGGTTTTAACAATGAGCAGTTCTTC
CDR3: CATSVVQGFNNEQFF

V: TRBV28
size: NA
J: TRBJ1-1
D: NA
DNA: TGTGCCAGCAGTGGACAGAACACTGAAGCTTTCTTT
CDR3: CASSGQNTEAFF

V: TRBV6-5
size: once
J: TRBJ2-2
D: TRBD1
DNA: TGTGCCAGCAGCCGACAGGGGTTATCCGGGGAGCTGTTTTTT
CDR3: CASSRQGLSGELFF

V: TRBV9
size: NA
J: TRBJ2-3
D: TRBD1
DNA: TGTGCCAGCAGCGGCGGACAGGGTGGAACAGATACGCAGTATTTT
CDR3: CASSGGQGGTDTQYF

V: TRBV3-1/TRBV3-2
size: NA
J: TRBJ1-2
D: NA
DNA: TGTGCCAGCAGCCAAGGTGGCAGTCGAAACTATGGCTACACCTTC
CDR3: CASSQGGSRNYGYTF

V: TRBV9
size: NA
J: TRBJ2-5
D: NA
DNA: TGTGCCAGCAGCGTAGCGGGGGGCCCCCAAGAGACCCAGTACTTC
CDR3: CASSVAGGPQETQYF

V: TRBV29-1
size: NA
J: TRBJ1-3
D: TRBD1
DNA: TGCAGCGTTGGTCACAGGGGGTACGGAAACACCATATATTTT
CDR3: CSVGHRGYGNTIYF

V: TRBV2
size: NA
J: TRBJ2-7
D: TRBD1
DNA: TGTGCCAGCCAGCGACAGGGTGTCCACGAGCAGTACTTC
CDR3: CASQRQGVHEQYF

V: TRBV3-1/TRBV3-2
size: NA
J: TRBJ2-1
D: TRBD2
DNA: TGTGCCAGCAGCCAAGGGGGACTAGCGGTCTCCTACAATGAGCAGTTCTTC
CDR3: CASSQGGLAVSYNEQFF

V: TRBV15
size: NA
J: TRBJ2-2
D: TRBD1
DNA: TGTGCCACCAGCAGGGAAGGACAGGGGAGGTTCTTTTCCGGGGAGCTGTTTTTT
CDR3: CATSREGQGRFFSGELFF

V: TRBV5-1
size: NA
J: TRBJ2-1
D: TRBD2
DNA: TGCGCCAGCAGCCTGCAGCGGGAGAGGTACAATGAGCAGTTCTTC
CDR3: CASSLQRERYNEQFF

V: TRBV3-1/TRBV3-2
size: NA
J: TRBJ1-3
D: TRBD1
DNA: TGTGCCAGCAGCCAAGACAGGGGGTCTGGAAACACCATATATTTT
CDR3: CASSQDRGSGNTIYF

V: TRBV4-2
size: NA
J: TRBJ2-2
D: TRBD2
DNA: TGTGCCAGCAGCCTCCTCGGGGTAGCGGGGGGAAACACCGGGGAGCTGTTTTTT
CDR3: CASSLLGVAGGNTGELFF

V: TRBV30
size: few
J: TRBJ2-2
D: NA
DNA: TGTGCCTGGAGTCCACCAGGGGCGCATCCCGGGGAGCTGTTTTTT
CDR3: CAWSPPGAHPGELFF

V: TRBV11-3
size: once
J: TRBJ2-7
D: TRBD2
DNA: TGTGCCAGCAGCTTAGTTGCTAGCGGGACCTACGAGCAGTACTTC
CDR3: CASSLVASGTYEQYF

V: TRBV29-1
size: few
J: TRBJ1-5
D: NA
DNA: TGCAGCGTTGGGGGGGGTAGCAATCAGCCCCAGCATTTT
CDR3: CSVGGGSNQPQHF

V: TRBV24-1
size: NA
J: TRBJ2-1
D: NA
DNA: TGTGCCACCAGTGATCGTCGACAGCCAAACAATGAGCAGTTCTTC
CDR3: CATSDRRQPNNEQFF

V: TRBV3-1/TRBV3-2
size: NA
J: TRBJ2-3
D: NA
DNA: TGTGCCAGCAGCCCCCTATGGGATTCTTACGGGGCAGATACGCAGTATTTT
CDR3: CASSPLWDSYGADTQYF

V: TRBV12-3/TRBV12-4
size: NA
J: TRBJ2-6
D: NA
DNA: TGTGCCAGCCAATCTGGGGCCAACGTCCTGACTTTC
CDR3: CASQSGANVLTF

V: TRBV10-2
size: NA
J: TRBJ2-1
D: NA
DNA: TGCGCCAGCAGTAAGGGGGTCGGTTCCTACAATGAGCAGTTCTTC
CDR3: CASSKGVGSYNEQFF

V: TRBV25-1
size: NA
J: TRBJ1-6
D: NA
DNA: TGTGCCAGCAGTGAATCGGAGGGACGACATTCACCCCTCCACTTT
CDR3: CASSESEGRHSPLHF

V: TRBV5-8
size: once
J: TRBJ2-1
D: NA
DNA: TGTGCCAGCAGCTTTTGGGAGAGGAGTTCCTACAATGAGCAGTTCTTC
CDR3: CASSFWERSSYNEQFF

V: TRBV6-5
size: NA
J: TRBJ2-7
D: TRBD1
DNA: TGTGCCAGCAGAAACTTCGACAGGGACTCCTACGAGCAGTACTTC
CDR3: CASRNFDRDSYEQYF

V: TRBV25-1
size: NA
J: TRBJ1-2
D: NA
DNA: TGTGCCAGCAGTGAATCAGGGAGGTACACCTTC
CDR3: CASSESGRYTF

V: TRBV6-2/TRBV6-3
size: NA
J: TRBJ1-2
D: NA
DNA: TGTGCCAGCAGTTACTTTACAGGGACCTATGGCTACACCTTC
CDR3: CASSYFTGTYGYTF

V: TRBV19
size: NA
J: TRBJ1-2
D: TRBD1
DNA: TGTGCCAGTAGTATATTAGGGGGCGGCTACACCTTC
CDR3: CASSILGGGYTF

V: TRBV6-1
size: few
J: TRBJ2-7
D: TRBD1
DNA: TGTGCCAGCAGTGAAGCCGGGACAGCGGATTACGAGCAGTACTTC
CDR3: CASSEAGTADYEQYF

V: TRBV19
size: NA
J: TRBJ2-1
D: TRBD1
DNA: TGTGCCACCGTCCGGACAGGGGGCGACCATGAGCAGTTCTTC
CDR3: CATVRTGGDHEQFF